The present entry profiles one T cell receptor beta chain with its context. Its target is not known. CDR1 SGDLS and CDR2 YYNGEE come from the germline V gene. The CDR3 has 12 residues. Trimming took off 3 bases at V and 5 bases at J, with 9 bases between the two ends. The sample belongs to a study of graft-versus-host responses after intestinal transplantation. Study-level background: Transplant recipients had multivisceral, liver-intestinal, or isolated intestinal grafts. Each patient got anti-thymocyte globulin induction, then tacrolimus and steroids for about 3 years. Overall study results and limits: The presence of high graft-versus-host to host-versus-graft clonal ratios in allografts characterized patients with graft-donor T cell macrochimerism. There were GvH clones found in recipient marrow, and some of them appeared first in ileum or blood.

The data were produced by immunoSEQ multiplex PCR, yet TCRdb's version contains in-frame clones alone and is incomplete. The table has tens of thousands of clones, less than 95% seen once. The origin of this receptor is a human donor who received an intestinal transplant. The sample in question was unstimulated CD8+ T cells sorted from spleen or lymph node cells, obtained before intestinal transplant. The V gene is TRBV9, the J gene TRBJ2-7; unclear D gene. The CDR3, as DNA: TGTGCCAGCAGCGGTCTTCTCGACGAGCAGTACTTC. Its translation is CASSGLLDEQYF.